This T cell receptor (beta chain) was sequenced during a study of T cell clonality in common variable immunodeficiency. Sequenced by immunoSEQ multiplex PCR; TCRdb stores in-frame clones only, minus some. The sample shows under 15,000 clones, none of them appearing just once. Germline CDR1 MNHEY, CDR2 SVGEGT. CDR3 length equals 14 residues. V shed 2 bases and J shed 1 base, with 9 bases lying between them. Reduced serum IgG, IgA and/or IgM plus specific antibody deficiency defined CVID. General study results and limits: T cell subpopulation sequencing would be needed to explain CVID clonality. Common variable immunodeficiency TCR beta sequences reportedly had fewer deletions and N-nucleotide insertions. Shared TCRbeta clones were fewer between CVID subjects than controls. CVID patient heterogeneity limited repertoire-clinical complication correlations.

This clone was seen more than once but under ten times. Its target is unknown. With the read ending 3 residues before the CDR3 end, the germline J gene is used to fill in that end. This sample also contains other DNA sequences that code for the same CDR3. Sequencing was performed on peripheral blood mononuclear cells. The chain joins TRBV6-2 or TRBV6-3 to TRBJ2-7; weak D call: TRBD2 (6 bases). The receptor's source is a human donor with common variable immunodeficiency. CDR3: CASSYTSGSYEQYF. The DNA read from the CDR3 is TGTGCCAGCAGTTACACGAGCGGGTCCTACGAG.